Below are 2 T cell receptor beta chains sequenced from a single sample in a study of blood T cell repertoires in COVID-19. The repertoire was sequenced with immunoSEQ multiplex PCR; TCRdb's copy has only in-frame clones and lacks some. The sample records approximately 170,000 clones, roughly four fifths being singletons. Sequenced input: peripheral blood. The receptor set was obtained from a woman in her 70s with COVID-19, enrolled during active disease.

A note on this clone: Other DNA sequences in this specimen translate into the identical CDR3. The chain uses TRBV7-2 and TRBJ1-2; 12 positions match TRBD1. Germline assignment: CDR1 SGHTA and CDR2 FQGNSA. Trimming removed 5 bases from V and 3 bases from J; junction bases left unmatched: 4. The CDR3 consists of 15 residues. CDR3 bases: TGTGCCAGCAGCCTGGGACAGGGGGCCTACTATGGCTACACCTTC. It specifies CASSLGQGAYYGYTF.

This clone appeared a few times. CDR3 sequence: CASSGEETGELFF. The CDR3 nucleotides are TGTGCCAGCAGTGGAGAAGAGACCGGGGAGCTGTTTTTT. The rearrangement joins TRBV2 to TRBJ2-2; D is unclear. This CDR3 contains 13 residues. Trimming took 4 bases from V and 5 from J, leaving 8 bases between them. The germline V gene has CDR1 SNHLY and CDR2 FYNNEI.